Sequencing of this TCR beta chain was carried out in a study of T cell repertoires in cytomegalovirus infection. The wider study: Evidence of both CMV infection and a matching HLA type came from public TCR beta signatures.

TCRdb passed the reads through MiXCR, listing each CDR3 protein once. The sample carries approximately 110,000 distinct CDR3 sequences, about 32% recorded once. Germline lookup yields CDR1 SGHTA and CDR2 FQGNSA. The CDR3 runs 16 residues. Unmatched junction bases numbered 5, after V lost 5 bases and J lost 0 bases. Study results and caveats: Individuals carrying CMV plus the relevant HLA were identified by cumulative frequency of public TCR beta families.

This clonotype was counted at least ten times. Its antigen is undetermined. This clonotype was obtained from a human donor in good health (CMV status not recorded). Some clones in this sample may be carry-over from other donors' samples. The genes are TRBV7-2 and TRBJ2-5; TRBD2 aligns across 11 bases. Specimen: CD8+ T cells from cultured PBMCs, collected from culture after CMV antigen stimulation. This chain's CDR3 is CASSALAGGDQETQYF. The CDR3 DNA sequence: TGTGCCAGCAGCGCCCTAGCGGGGGGCGACCAAGAGACCCAGTACTTC.